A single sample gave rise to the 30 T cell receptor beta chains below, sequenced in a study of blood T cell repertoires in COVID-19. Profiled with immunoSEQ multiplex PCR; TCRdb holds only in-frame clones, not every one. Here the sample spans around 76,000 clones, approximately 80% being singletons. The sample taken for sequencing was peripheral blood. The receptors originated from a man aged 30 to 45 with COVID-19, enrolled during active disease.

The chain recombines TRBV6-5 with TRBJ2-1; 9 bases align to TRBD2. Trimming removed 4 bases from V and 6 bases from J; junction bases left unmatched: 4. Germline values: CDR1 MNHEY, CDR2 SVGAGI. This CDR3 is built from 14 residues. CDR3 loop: CASSFQTSGNEQFF. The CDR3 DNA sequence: TGTGCCAGCAGTTTTCAGACTAGCGGCAATGAGCAGTTCTTC.

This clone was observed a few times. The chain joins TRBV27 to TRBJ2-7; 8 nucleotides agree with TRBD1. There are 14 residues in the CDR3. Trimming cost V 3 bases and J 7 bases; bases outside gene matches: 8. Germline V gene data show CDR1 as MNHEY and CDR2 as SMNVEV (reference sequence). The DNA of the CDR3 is TGTGCCAGCAGTTTTAGGACAGGGTTGGGGGAGCAGTACTTC. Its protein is CASSFRTGLGEQYF.

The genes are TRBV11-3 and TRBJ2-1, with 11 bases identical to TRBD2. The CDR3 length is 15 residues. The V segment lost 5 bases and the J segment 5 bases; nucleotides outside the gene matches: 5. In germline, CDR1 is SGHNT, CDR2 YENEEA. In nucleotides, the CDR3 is TGTGCCAGCAGCCCATTAGCGGGAGGGGACAATGAGCAGTTCTTC. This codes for CASSPLAGGDNEQFF.

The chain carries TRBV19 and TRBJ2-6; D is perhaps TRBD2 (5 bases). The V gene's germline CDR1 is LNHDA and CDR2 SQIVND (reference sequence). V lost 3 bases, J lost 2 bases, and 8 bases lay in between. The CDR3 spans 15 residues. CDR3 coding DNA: TGTGCCAGTAGTATTGAGGGTGCTGGGGCCAACGTCCTGACTTTC. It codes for CASSIEGAGANVLTF. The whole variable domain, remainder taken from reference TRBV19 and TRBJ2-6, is DGGITQSPKYLFRKEGQNVTLSCEQNLNHDAMYWYRQDPGQGLRLIYYSQIVNDFQKGDIAEGYSVSREKKESFPLTVTSAQKNPTAFYLCASSIEGAGANVLTFGAGSRLTVL.

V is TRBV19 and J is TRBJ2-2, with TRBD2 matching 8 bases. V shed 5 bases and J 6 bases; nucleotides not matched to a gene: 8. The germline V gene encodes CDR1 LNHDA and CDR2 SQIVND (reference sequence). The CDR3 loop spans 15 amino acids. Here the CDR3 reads CASSSGGAPPGELFF. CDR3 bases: TGTGCCAGTAGTTCGGGGGGGGCCCCTCCCGGGGAGCTGTTTTTT.

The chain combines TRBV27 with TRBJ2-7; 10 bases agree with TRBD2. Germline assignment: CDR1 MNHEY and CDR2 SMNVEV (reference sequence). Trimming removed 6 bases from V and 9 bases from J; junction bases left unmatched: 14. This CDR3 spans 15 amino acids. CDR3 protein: CASRPPGLAGVRQYF. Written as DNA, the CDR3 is TGTGCCAGCAGACCCCCCGGGCTAGCGGGAGTAAGGCAGTACTTC.

The CDR3, as DNA: TGTGCCAGCAGTCACACCGGGTGGCAGGGGTATCAGCCCCAGCATTTT. It is translated as CASSHTGWQGYQPQHF. V is TRBV27 and J is TRBJ1-5, with D possibly TRBD1 on 6 matching bases. Trimming stripped 5 bases from V and 5 bases from J, with 19 bases between. From germline, CDR1 is MNHEY and CDR2 SMNVEV (reference sequence). The CDR3 runs 16 residues.

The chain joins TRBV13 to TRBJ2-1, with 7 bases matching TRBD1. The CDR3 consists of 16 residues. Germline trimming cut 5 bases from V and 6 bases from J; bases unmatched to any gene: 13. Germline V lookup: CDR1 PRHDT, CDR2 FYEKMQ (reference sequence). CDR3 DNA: TGTGCCAGCAGCCCGCCGACAGGGTCTAAGCGCAATGAGCAGTTCTTC. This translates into CASSPPTGSKRNEQFF. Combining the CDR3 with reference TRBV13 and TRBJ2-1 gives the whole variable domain AAGVIQSPRHLIKEKRETATLKCYPIPRHDTVYWYQQGPGQDPQFLISFYEKMQSDKGSIPDRFSAQQFSDYHSELNMSSLELGDSALYFCASSPPTGSKRNEQFFGPGTRLTVL.

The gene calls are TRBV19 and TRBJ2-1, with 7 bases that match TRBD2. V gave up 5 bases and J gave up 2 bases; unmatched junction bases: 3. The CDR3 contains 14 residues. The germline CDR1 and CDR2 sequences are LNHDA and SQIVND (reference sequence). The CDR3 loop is CASSASGTYNEQFF. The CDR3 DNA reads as TGTGCCAGTAGTGCAAGCGGGACCTACAATGAGCAGTTCTTC.

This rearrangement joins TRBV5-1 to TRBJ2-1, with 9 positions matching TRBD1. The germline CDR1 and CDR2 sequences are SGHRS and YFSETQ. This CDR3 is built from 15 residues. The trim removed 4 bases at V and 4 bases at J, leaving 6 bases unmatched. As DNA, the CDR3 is TGCGCCAGCAGCCCCGGGACAGGGTCTTACAATGAGCAGTTCTTC. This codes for CASSPGTGSYNEQFF.

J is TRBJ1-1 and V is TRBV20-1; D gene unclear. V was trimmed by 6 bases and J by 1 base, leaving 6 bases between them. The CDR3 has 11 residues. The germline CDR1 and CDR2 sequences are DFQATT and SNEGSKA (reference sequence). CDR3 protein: CSAEGNTEAFF. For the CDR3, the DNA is TGCAGTGCCGAGGGGAACACTGAAGCTTTCTTT.

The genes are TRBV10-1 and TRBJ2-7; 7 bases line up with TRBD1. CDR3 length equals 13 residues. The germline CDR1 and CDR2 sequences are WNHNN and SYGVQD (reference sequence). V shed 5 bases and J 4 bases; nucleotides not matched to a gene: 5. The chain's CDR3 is CASSFRDSYEQYF. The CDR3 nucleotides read TGCGCCAGCAGTTTCCGGGACAGTTACGAGCAGTACTTC.

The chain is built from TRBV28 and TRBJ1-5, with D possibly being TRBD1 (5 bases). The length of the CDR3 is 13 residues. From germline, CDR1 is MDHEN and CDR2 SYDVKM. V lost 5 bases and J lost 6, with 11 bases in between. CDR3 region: CASSLGVAQPQHF. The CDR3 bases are TGTGCCAGCAGTCTAGGGGTGGCTCAGCCCCAGCATTTT.

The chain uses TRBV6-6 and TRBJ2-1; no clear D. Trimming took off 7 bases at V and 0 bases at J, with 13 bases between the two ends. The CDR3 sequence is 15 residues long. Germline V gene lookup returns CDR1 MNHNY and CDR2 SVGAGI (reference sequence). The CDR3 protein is CASTKLPTSYNEQFF. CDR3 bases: TGTGCCAGCACAAAACTTCCCACCTCCTACAATGAGCAGTTCTTC.

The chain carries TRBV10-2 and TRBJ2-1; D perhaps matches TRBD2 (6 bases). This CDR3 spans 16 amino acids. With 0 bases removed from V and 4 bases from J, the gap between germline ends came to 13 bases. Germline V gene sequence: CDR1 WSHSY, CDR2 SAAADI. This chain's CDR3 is CASSESRASEYNEQFF. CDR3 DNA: TGCGCCAGCAGTGAGTCGAGGGCTAGCGAGTACAATGAGCAGTTCTTC.

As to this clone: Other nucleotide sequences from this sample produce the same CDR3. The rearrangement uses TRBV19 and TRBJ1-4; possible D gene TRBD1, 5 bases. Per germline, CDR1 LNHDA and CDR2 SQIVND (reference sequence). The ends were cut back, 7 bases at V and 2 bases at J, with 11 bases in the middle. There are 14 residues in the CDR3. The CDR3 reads CASKSRATNEKLFF. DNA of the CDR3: TGTGCCAGTAAATCCAGGGCTACTAATGAAAAACTGTTTTTT.

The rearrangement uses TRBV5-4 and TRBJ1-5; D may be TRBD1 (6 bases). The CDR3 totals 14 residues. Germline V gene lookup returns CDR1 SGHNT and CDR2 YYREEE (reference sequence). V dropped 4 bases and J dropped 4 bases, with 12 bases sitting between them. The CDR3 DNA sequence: TGTGCCAGCAGCGTGCAGGGGCGAAATCAGCCCCAGCATTTT. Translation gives CASSVQGRNQPQHF.

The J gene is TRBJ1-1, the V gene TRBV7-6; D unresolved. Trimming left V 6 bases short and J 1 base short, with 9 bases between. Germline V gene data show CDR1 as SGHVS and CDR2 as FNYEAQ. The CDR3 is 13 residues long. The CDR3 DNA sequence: TGTGCCAGCAGGTTTACTGGGAACACTGAAGCTTTCTTT. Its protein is CASRFTGNTEAFF.

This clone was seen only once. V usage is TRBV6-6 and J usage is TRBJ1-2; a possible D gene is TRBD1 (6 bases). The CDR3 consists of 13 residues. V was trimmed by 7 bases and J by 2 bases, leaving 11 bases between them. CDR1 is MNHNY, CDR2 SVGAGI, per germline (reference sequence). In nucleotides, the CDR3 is TGTGCCAGCACCCGAGGACAGAACTATGGCTACACCTTC. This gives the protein CASTRGQNYGYTF.

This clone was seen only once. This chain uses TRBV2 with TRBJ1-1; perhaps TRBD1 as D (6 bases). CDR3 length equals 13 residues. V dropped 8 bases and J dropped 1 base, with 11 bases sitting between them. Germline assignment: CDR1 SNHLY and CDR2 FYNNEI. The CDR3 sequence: CASPQGANTEAFF. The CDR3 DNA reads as TGTGCCAGCCCACAGGGAGCGAACACTGAAGCTTTCTTT.

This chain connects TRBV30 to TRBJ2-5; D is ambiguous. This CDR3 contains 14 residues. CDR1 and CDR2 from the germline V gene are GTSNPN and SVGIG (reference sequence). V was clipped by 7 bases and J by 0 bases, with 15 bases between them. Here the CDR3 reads CAFRRVPDQETQYF. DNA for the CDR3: TGTGCCTTCAGACGGGTGCCCGACCAAGAGACCCAGTACTTC.

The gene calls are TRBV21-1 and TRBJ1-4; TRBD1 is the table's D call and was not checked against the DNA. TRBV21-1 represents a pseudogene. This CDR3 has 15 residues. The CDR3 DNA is TGTGCCAGCAGCATCAGAGAAGGGGGAAATGAAAAACTGTTTTTT. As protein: CASSIREGGNEKLFF.

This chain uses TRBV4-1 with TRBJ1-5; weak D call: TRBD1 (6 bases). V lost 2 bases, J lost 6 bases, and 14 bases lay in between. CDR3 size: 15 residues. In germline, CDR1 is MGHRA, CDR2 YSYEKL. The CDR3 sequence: CASSQSGDFGQPQHF. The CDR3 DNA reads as TGCGCCAGCAGCCAATCAGGGGATTTTGGTCAGCCCCAGCATTTT.

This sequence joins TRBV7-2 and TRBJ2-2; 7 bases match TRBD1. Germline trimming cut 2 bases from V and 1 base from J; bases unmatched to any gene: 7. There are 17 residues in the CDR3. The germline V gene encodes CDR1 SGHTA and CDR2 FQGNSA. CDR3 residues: CASSLFTGAGNTGELFF. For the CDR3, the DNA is TGTGCCAGCAGCTTATTCACAGGGGCGGGGAACACCGGGGAGCTGTTTTTT.

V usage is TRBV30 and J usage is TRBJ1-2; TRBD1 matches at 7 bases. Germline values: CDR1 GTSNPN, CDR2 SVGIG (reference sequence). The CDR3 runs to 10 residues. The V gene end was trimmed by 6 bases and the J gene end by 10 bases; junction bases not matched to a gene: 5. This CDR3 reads CACRQGYYTF. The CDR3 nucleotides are TGTGCCTGCCGACAGGGCTACTACACCTTC.

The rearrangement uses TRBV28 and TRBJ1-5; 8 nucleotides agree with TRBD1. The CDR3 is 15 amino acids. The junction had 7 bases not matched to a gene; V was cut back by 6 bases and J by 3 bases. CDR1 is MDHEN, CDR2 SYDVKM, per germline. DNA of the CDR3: TGTGCCAGCAGCCGGGGACAGGACTCCAATCAGCCCCAGCATTTT. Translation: CASSRGQDSNQPQHF.

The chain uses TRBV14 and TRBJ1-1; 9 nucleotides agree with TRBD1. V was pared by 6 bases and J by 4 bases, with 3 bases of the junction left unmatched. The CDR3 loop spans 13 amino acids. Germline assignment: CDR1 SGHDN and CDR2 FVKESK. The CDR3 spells CASSPTGGTEAFF. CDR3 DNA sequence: TGTGCCAGCAGTCCGACAGGGGGCACTGAAGCTTTCTTT.

CDR3 residues: CAISETGASSYEQYF. The CDR3 DNA follows: TGTGCCATCAGTGAGACAGGAGCCAGCTCCTACGAGCAGTACTTC. The rearrangement uses TRBV10-3 and TRBJ2-7; D perhaps matches TRBD1 (5 bases). From germline, CDR1 is ENHRY and CDR2 SYGVKD. The CDR3 covers 15 residues. The ends were cut back, 2 bases at V and 0 bases at J, with 11 bases in the middle.

The CDR3 is CASSPEGQPSNYGYTF. The CDR3 coding sequence is TGTGCCAGCAGCCCGGAAGGACAGCCTTCTAACTATGGCTACACCTTC. The chain carries TRBV3-1 (or the pseudogene TRBV3-2) and TRBJ1-2, with D possibly TRBD1 on 6 matching bases. The CDR3 contains 16 residues. Germline CDR1 and CDR2: LGHDT and YNNKEL (reference sequence). Trimming took off 4 bases at V and 0 bases at J, with 15 bases between the two ends.

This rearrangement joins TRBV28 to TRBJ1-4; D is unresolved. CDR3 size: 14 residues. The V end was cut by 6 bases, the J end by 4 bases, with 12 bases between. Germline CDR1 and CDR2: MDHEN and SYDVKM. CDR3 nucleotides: TGTGCCAGCAGCCCGATTGGAGGTAATGAAAAACTGTTTTTT. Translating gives CASSPIGGNEKLFF.